This T cell receptor (beta chain) derives from a study of cytomegalovirus exposure and HLA in healthy donors. PCR employed 60 Vbeta and 13 Jbeta primers. TCRdb's copy holds only in-frame clones and misses some; the assay was immunoSEQ multiplex PCR. Of some 150,000 clones in the sample, around 75% were seen once. This TCR derives from a woman aged 25-40 years in good health and CMV-seronegative. Sequencing input: PBMCs.

CDR3 region: CASSLKSQGTEAFF. The CDR3 region has the DNA TGCGCCAGCAGCTTAAAGTCTCAGGGCACTGAAGCTTTCTTT. The rearrangement joins TRBV5-1 to TRBJ1-1; D perhaps matches TRBD1 (5 bases). Germline V gene data show CDR1 as SGHRS and CDR2 as YFSETQ. Trimming removed 2 bases from V and 4 bases from J, with 12 bases in between. This CDR3 contains 14 residues. The full variable domain, in which reference TRBV5-1 and TRBJ1-1 provide the parts outside the CDR3, is KAGVTQTPRYLIKTRGQQVTLSCSPISGHRSVSWYQQTPGQGLQFLFEYFSETQRNKGNFPGRFSGRQFSNSRSEMNVSTLELGDSALYLCASSLKSQGTEAFFGQGTRLTVV.